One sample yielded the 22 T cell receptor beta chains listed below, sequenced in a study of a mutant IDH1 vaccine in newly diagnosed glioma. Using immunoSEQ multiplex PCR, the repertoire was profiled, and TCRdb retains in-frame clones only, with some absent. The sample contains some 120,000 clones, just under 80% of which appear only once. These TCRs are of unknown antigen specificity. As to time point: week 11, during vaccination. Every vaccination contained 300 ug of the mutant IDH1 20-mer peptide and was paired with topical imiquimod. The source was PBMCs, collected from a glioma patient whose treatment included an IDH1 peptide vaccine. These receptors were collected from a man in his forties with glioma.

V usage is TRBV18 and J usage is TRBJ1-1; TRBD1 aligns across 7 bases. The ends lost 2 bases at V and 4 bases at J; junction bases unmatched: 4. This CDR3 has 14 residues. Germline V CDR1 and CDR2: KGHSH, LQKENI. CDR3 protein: CASSPNRGGTEAFF. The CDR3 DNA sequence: TGTGCCAGCTCACCAAACAGGGGAGGCACTGAAGCTTTCTTT.

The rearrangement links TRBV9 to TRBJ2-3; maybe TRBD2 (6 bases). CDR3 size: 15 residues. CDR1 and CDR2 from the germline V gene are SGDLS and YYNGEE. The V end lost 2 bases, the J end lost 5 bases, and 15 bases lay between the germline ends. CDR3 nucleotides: TGTGCCAGCAGCGTCGGAGGGGCGAATATAGATACGCAGTATTTT. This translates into CASSVGGANIDTQYF.

The CDR3 coding sequence is TGTGCCAGCAGCCTCAAAGACAGGGGACCCCAGCATTTT. Its translation: CASSLKDRGPQHF. The rearrangement joins TRBV9 to TRBJ1-5, with 8 bases aligning to TRBD1. The CDR3 covers 13 residues. The junction had 7 bases not matched to a gene; V was cut back by 4 bases and J by 10 bases. Germline V gene data show CDR1 as SGDLS and CDR2 as YYNGEE.

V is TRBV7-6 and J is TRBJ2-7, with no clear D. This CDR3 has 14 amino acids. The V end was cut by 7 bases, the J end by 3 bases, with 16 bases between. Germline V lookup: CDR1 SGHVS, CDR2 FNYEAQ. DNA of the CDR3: TGTGCCAGCACCCCCGTGCTGGCCAGCTACGAGCAGTACTTC. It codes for CASTPVLASYEQYF.

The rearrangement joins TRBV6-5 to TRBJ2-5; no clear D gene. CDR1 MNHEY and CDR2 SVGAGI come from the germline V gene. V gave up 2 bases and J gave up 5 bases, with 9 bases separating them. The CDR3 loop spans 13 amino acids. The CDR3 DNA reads TGTGCCAGCAGTTACGGCAGGAGTGAGACCCAGTACTTC. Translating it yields CASSYGRSETQYF.

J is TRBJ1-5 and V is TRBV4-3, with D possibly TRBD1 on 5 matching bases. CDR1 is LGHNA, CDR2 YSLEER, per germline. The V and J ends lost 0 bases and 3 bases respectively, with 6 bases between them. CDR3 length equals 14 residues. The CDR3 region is CASSQDRVNQPQHF. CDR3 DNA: TGCGCCAGCAGCCAAGACAGGGTCAATCAGCCCCAGCATTTT.

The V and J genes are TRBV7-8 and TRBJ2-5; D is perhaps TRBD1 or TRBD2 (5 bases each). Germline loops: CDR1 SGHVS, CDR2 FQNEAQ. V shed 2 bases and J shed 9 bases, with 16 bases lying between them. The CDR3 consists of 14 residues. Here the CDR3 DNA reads TGTGCCAGCAGCTTATTGCGGGCCGGGGCGGCCCAGTACTTC. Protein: CASSLLRAGAAQYF.

CDR3 sequence: CAISESAGPGREQFF. As DNA, the CDR3 is TGTGCCATCAGTGAGTCCGCGGGACCAGGAAGGGAGCAGTTCTTC. The chain links TRBV10-3 to TRBJ2-1; perhaps TRBD2 as D (6 bases). Per germline, CDR1 ENHRY and CDR2 SYGVKD. The CDR3 length is 15 residues. With 0 bases removed from V and 10 bases from J, the gap between germline ends came to 16 bases.

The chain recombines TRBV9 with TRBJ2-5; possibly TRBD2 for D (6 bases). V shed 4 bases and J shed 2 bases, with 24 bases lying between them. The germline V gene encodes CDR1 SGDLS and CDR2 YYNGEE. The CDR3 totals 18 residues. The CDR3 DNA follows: TGTGCCAGCAGCCGCGGGGCAGGGACGATGGGGCCTCAAGAGACCCAGTACTTC. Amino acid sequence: CASSRGAGTMGPQETQYF.

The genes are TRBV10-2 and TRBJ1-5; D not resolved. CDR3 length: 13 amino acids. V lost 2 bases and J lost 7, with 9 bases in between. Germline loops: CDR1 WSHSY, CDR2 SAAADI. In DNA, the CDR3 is TGCGCCAGCAGTGAGAACTACAGACAGCCCCAGCATTTT. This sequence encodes CASSENYRQPQHF.

The CDR3 DNA reads as TGTGCCAGCAGTGAACTGGGACTAGCGGGAGATCGGTTCTTC. It yields the protein CASSELGLAGDRFF. The chain employs TRBV6-1 and TRBJ2-1; 14 nucleotides agree with TRBD2. CDR3 length equals 14 residues. Germline V gives CDR1 MNHNS, CDR2 SASEGT. V lost 2 bases to trimming and J lost 15 bases; unmatched junction nucleotides: 6.

The CDR3 reads CASSYRWEAEQYF. In DNA form, the CDR3 reads TGTGCCAGCAGTTATAGGTGGGAGGCCGAGCAGTACTTC. The rearrangement links TRBV11-1 to TRBJ2-7, with D maybe TRBD2 (6 bases). There are 13 residues in the CDR3. The V end was cut by 6 bases, the J end by 6 bases, with 15 bases between. Germline V CDR1 and CDR2: SGHAT, FQDESV (reference sequence). Full variable domain (missing parts from reference TRBV11-1 and TRBJ2-7): EAEVAQSPRYKITEKSQAVAFWCDPISGHATLYWYRQILGQGPELLVQFQDESVVDDSQLPKDRFSAERLKGVDSTLKIQPAELGDSAMYLCASSYRWEAEQYFGPGTRLTVT.

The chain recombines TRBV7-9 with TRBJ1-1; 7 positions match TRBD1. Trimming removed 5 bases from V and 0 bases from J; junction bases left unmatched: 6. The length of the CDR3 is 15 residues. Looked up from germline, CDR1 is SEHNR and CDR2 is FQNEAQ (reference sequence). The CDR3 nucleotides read TGTGCCAGCAGCCCCCAAACAGGGGTGAACACTGAAGCTTTCTTT. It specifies CASSPQTGVNTEAFF. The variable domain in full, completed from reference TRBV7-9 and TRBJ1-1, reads DTGVSQNPRHKITKRGQNVTFRCDPISEHNRLYWYRQTLGQGPEFLTYFQNEAQLEKSRLLSDRFSAERPKGSFSTLEIQRTEQGDSAMYLCASSPQTGVNTEAFFGQGTRLTVV.

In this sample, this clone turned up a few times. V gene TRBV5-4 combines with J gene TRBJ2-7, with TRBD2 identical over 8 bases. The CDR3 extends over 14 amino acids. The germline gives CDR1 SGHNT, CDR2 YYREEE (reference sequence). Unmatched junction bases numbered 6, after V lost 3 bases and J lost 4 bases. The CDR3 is CASSSGLAPYEQYF. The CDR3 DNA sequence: TGTGCCAGCAGCTCCGGACTAGCTCCGTACGAGCAGTACTTC.

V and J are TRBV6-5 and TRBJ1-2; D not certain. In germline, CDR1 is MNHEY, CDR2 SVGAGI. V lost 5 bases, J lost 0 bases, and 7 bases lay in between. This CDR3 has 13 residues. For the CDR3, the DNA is TGTGCCAGCAGTCGCGGGGCTAACTATGGCTACACCTTC. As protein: CASSRGANYGYTF.

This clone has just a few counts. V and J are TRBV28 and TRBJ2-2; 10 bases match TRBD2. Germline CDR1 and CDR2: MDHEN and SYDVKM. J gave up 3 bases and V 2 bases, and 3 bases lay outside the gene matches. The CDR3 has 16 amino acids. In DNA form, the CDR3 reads TGTGCCAGCAGTTTACGGACTAGCGGCTACACCGGGGAGCTGTTTTTT. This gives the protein CASSLRTSGYTGELFF. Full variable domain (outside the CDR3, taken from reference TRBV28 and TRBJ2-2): DVKVTQSSRYLVKRTGEKVFLECVQDMDHENMFWYRQDPGLGLRLIYFSYDVKMKEKGDIPEGYSVSREKKERFSLILESASTNQTSMYLCASSLRTSGYTGELFFGEGSRLTVL.

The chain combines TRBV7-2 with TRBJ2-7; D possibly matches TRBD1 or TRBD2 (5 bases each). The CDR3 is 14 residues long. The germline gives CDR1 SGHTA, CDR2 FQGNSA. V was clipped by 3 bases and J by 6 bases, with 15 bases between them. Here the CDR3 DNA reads TGTGCCAGCAGCTTCGGGACCATGGAAGGCGAGCAGTACTTC. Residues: CASSFGTMEGEQYF.

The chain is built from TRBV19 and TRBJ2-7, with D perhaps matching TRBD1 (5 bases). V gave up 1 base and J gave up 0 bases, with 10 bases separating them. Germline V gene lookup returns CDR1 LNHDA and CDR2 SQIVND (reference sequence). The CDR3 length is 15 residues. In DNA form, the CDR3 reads TGTGCCAGTAGTATAGTCCCAGGGAACTCCTACGAGCAGTACTTC. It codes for CASSIVPGNSYEQYF.

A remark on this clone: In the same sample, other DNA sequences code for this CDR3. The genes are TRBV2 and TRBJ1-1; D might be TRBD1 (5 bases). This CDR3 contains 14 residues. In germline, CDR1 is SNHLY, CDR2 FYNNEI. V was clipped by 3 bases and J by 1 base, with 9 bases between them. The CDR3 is CASSEFRANTEAFF. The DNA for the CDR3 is TGTGCCAGCAGTGAGTTCAGGGCGAACACTGAAGCTTTCTTT.

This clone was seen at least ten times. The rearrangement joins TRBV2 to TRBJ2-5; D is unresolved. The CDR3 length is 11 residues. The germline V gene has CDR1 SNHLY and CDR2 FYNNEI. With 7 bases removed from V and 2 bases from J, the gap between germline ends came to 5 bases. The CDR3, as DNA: TGTGCCAGCACCCAGCAAGAGACCCAGTACTTC. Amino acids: CASTQQETQYF.

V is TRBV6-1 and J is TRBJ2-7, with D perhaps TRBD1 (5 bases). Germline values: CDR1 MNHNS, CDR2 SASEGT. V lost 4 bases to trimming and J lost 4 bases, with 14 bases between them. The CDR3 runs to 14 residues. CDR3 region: CASSGQGPMYEQYF. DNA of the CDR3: TGTGCCAGCAGTGGGCAGGGTCCCATGTACGAGCAGTACTTC.

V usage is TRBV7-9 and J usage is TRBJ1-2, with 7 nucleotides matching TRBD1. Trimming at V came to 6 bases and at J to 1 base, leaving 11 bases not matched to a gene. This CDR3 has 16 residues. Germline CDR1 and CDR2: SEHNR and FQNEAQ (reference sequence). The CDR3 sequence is CASRPPSGTVNYGYTF. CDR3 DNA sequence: TGTGCCAGCAGACCCCCATCCGGGACAGTTAACTATGGCTACACCTTC. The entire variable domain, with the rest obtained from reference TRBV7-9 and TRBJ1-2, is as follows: DTGVSQNPRHKITKRGQNVTFRCDPISEHNRLYWYRQTLGQGPEFLTYFQNEAQLEKSRLLSDRFSAERPKGSFSTLEIQRTEQGDSAMYLCASRPPSGTVNYGYTFGSGTRLTVV.